The present TCR beta chain was sequenced within a study of T cells in localized non-small cell lung cancer. About this clone: As yet, its antigen is unknown.

Whole-study findings and limits: Researchers found a median roughly 56 of the top 100 tumor clones in adjacent lung.

Germline V gene data show CDR1 as SGHVS and CDR2 as FNYEAQ. The length of the CDR3 is 14 residues. V lost 5 bases and J lost 7; bases outside the gene matches: 6. This table comes from immunoSEQ multiplex PCR, and its TCRdb copy is limited to in-frame clones, with some not included. In the table there are 1,500 to 2,000 clones, under 35% of which are singletons. The sequence was obtained from a male donor older than 55 with stage I squamous cell lung carcinoma. This rearrangement joins TRBV7-6 to TRBJ1-4; TRBD1 matches at 8 bases. Source: normal lung tissue next to the tumor, taken before any cancer treatment. CDR3 protein: CASSTRGRGEKLFF. Here the CDR3 DNA reads TGTGCCAGCAGCACCAGGGGGCGCGGTGAAAAACTGTTTTTT.